This T cell receptor (beta chain) appears in the sequencing data of a study of T-cell reconstitution after alpha-beta-depleted transplantation in children. Looked up from germline, CDR1 is SGHVS and CDR2 is FQNEAQ. The CDR3 has 12 amino acids. V lost 6 bases to trimming and J lost 5 bases; unmatched junction nucleotides: 3. A library of TCRbeta sequences, prepared with unique molecular identifiers, was generated. In TCRdb, the PCR reads were re-called with MiXCR into one record per CDR3 protein. This sample has over 150,000 distinct CDR3 sequences, with 11% found just once. This clonotype was observed at least ten times.

This clonotype was obtained from a boy under 10 years old with acute myeloid leukemia, due to receive a stem cell transplant. The source was PBMCs, collected before TCRalphabeta/CD19-depleted stem cell transplant. The V and J genes are TRBV7-8 and TRBJ1-1, with TRBD1 identical over 7 bases. The CDR3 loop is CASRPGGTEAFF. DNA for the CDR3: TGTGCCAGCAGACCAGGGGGAACTGAAGCTTTCTTT.